These T cell receptor beta chains were read from a single sample in a study of shared T cell receptors in the human thymus. Method: immunoSEQ multiplex PCR; TCRdb's copy keeps in-frame clones and lacks some. Counted here are approximately 730,000 clones, approximately 85% occurring once; the ten biggest clones make up more than 0.008%. These sequences were also reported in another study, on human thymus T cells.

The sequencing sample was made of thymocytes. These receptors were taken from a girl in the first two years of life with a congenital heart defect. Each CDR3 is given with its conserved first and last residue. The D gene is left open where the match is weak. The listing skips clone size in some rows; elsewhere it reads once, few, many or a size class.

j_call | clone_size | d_call | v_call | cdr3_nt | cdr3_aa
TRBJ2-4 | once | . | TRBV2 | TGTGCCAGCAGTGAAGCTCCGACAGTGCTAGCCAAAAACATTCAGTACTTC | CASSEAPTVLAKNIQYF
TRBJ1-2 | . | . | TRBV19 | TGTGCCAGTAGTATTGATAGTGAGCGGGCCCTCATCTATGGCTACACCTTC | CASSIDSERALIYGYTF
TRBJ1-2 | . | . | TRBV6-5 | TGTGCCAGCCAAGGGACAAACGTTTATGGCTACACCTTC | CASQGTNVYGYTF
TRBJ2-1 | . | . | TRBV28 | TGTGCCAGCAGTTTATCGACAGGAGTCCTCTACAATGAGCAGTTCTTC | CASSLSTGVLYNEQFF
TRBJ2-4 | . | TRBD2 | TRBV5-1 | TGCGCCAGCAGCTTGTCGGCGGGGGGACAACACATTCAGTACTTC | CASSLSAGGQHIQYF
TRBJ1-1 | . | . | TRBV13 | TGTGCCAGCAGTAGAAGACGGAGAAACACTGAAGCTTTCTTT | CASSRRRRNTEAFF
TRBJ1-6 | . | . | TRBV27 | TGTGCCAACAGTCCCGGGAATTCACCCCTCCACTTT | CANSPGNSPLHF
TRBJ1-2 | . | . | TRBV27 | TGTGCCAGCAGCCCGGGGGGGGGTTATGGCTACACCTTC | CASSPGGGYGYTF
TRBJ2-7 | . | TRBD2 | TRBV11-2 | TGTGCCAGCAGCTCTTTAGCGGGGGGTTCCTACGAGCAGTACTTC | CASSSLAGGSYEQYF
TRBJ1-4 | . | TRBD1 | TRBV11-2 | TGTGCCAGCAGCGCGGGACAGGCGAGTAATGAAAAACTGTTTTTT | CASSAGQASNEKLFF
TRBJ1-2 | . | . | TRBV5-4 | TGTGCCAGCAGCTTCTGGTCGCGGGGCGGCTACACCTTC | CASSFWSRGGYTF
TRBJ1-1 | . | TRBD1 | TRBV4-1 | TGCGCCAGCAGCCAAGGGGGACAGGGAAGGAATACGAACACTGAAGCTTTCTTT | CASSQGGQGRNTNTEAFF
TRBJ2-6 | once | TRBD2 | TRBV2 | TGTGCCAGCAGTGAAATCGGGGGGGCCGGATCTGGGGCCAACGTCCTGACTTTC | CASSEIGGAGSGANVLTF
TRBJ1-6 | . | . | TRBV15 | TGTGCCACCAGCAGAGGAGCCGCCGAGGTAGGCTCCGTTTATAATTCCCCCCTCCACTTT | CATSRGAAEVGSVYNSPLHF
TRBJ1-5 | . | . | TRBV28 | TGTGCCAGCAGTACAAGACCGGGACATTGGCAGCCCCAGCATTTT | CASSTRPGHWQPQHF
TRBJ1-2 | . | . | TRBV10-3 | TGTGCCATCAGTGAGGCACCAGGGCCCGGGGGCTACACCTTC | CAISEAPGPGGYTF
TRBJ2-6 | . | . | TRBV27 | TGTGCCAGCAGTTTATCTGCCAGCTCTGGGGCCAACGTCCTGACTTTC | CASSLSASSGANVLTF
TRBJ1-1 | few | TRBD1 | TRBV4-3 | TGCGCCAGCAGCCAAGTACAGGGGTCTACTGAAGCTTTCTTT | CASSQVQGSTEAFF
TRBJ1-1 | . | . | TRBV14 | TGTGCCAGCAGCCAGGAGGAAGGTAAGGGAGAGGAAGCTTTCTTT | CASSQEEGKGEEAFF
TRBJ2-2 | . | . | TRBV2 | TGTGCCAGCAGTGAATGGGGAGGCGGGGAGCTGTTTTTT | CASSEWGGGELFF
TRBJ2-5 | few | . | TRBV7-8 | TGTGCCAGCAGCCGGCAAGAGACCCAGTACTTC | CASSRQETQYF
TRBJ1-1 | . | . | TRBV7-9 | TGTGCCAGCAGCTTCAACTTAGTCAGGGGAAGAAGGACTGAAGCTTTCTTT | CASSFNLVRGRRTEAFF
TRBJ1-1 | few | . | TRBV25-1 | TGTGCCAGCAGTCCTACCAAGACAGGAGGTGAAGCTTTCTTT | CASSPTKTGGEAFF
TRBJ1-2 | . | . | TRBV7-9 | TGTGCCAGCAGCTTAGACCGACGGGTCTATGGCTACACCTTC | CASSLDRRVYGYTF
TRBJ1-2 | . | TRBD1 | TRBV5-1 | TGCGCCAGCAGCTTCCCTGGGACAGGGGGCGACTATGGCTACACCTTC | CASSFPGTGGDYGYTF
TRBJ1-2 | . | . | TRBV5-6 | TGTGCCAGCAGCATCACAGGAGACCCCGTAAAAGACTATGGCTACACCTTC | CASSITGDPVKDYGYTF
TRBJ2-4 | . | . | TRBV7-9 | TGTGCCAGCAGCTTAGGGGAGCCCAAAAACATTCAGTACTTC | CASSLGEPKNIQYF
TRBJ1-5 | . | . | TRBV4-1 | TGCGCCAGCAGCCAAGAAAGAGGAGGCTATAGCAATCAGCCCCAGCATTTT | CASSQERGGYSNQPQHF
TRBJ2-5 | once | TRBD1 | TRBV4-3 | TGCGCCAGCAGCCACAAGGAGGGGACAGGGGGCTTGGAGACCCAGTACTTC | CASSHKEGTGGLETQYF
TRBJ1-2 | . | . | TRBV5-8 | TGTGCCAGCAGCTTGGTGGGGCTGGGTTTGTCCCTGGGCTACACCTTC | CASSLVGLGLSLGYTF
TRBJ1-2 | . | TRBD1 | TRBV28 | TGTGCCAGCACCAAGACAGGGGGCCATGGCTACACCTTC | CASTKTGGHGYTF
TRBJ2-1 | . | . | TRBV27 | TGTGCCAGCAGTTTTAGCGGACCGATTTACAATGAGCAGTTCTTC | CASSFSGPIYNEQFF
TRBJ2-2 | . | TRBD1 | TRBV5-4 | TGTGCCAGCAGCTTGGAGGACAGGGGGCGTCGGAACACCGGGGAGCTGTTTTTT | CASSLEDRGRRNTGELFF
TRBJ1-1 | . | . | TRBV28 | TGTGCCAGCAGTTGTGCCGGGACTGAAGAGGGAGCTTTCTTT | CASSCAGTEEGAFF
TRBJ2-2 | . | . | TRBV11-2 | TGTGCCAGCAGCAACTCACAGGACGGTGCCGGGGAGCTGTTTTTT | CASSNSQDGAGELFF
TRBJ2-3 | . | . | TRBV30 | TGTGCCTGGAGTGTGATTTCCTGGACAGACCGTAAGGAGGCAGATACGCAGTATTTT | CAWSVISWTDRKEADTQYF
TRBJ1-1 | once | . | TRBV12-5 | TGTGCTAGTGGTTTGGTTGAGGGGGGGAGGAACACTGAAGCTTTCTTT | CASGLVEGGRNTEAFF
TRBJ1-3 | . | TRBD1 | TRBV30 | TGTGCCTGGAGTGCATGGCAAGTACACAGGGGGCGTACGGGGACCTCTGGAAACACCATATATTTT | CAWSAWQVHRGRTGTSGNTIYF
TRBJ2-1 | . | . | TRBV4-2 | TGTGCCAGCAGCCACCCTTTGAGTAGTTCGTGTGAGCAGTTCTTC | CASSHPLSSSCEQFF
TRBJ1-2 | few | . | TRBV14 | TGTGCCAGCAGCACAGGACAGAACTATGGCTACACCTTC | CASSTGQNYGYTF
TRBJ1-1 | few | . | TRBV7-2 | TGTGCCAGCAACAAAGAATGGCTCGCTGAAGCTTTCTTT | CASNKEWLAEAFF
TRBJ1-6 | once | TRBD1 | TRBV10-2 | TGCGCCAGCAGTGAGACAGGGGGTTCACCCCTCCACTTT | CASSETGGSPLHF
TRBJ1-2 | . | . | TRBV4-1 | . | CASSQAWGQGATHTF
TRBJ2-4 | . | TRBD1 | TRBV10-1 | TGCGCCAGCAGTGAGTCGAGGACAGGGGGCAACATTCAGTACTTC | CASSESRTGGNIQYF
TRBJ1-1 | . | . | TRBV10-1 | TGCGCCAGCAGTGAATTCAAAAGACCGACTCTGAACACTGAAGCTTTCTTT | CASSEFKRPTLNTEAFF
TRBJ2-7 | . | TRBD1 | TRBV6-1 | TGTGCCAGCACCGGGACAGCCCTTTACGAGCAGTACTTC | CASTGTALYEQYF
TRBJ2-2 | . | . | TRBV27 | TGTGCCAGCAGTCCCCCCAACGGGGAGCTGTTTTTT | CASSPPNGELFF
TRBJ1-1 | . | TRBD1 | TRBV28 | TGTGCCAGCAGTTCCGGACAGGGGGCATGGACTGAAGCTTTCTTT | CASSSGQGAWTEAFF